This TCR beta chain is from a study of T cells expressing NK-cell markers. UMIs were included in TCR beta cDNA generated by 5'RACE template switching. TCRdb re-called the 5' RACE reads and gives one entry per CDR3 protein, without DNA. In total, the table holds some 440,000 distinct CDR3 sequences. CDR3 length equals 14 residues. Germline CDR1 reads SGDLS; CDR2 reads YYNGEE. The sequencing sample was made of blood T cells: a sorted CD56 or NKG2C T cell subset, CD4+ or CD8+ T cells, or bulk PBMC T cells (not recorded which). The chain recombines TRBV9 with TRBJ2-5; TCRdb reports TRBD1, a call that lacks DNA to check it against. The receptor was isolated from a woman in her fifties or sixties in good health. CDR3 loop: CASSPWARLETQYF.